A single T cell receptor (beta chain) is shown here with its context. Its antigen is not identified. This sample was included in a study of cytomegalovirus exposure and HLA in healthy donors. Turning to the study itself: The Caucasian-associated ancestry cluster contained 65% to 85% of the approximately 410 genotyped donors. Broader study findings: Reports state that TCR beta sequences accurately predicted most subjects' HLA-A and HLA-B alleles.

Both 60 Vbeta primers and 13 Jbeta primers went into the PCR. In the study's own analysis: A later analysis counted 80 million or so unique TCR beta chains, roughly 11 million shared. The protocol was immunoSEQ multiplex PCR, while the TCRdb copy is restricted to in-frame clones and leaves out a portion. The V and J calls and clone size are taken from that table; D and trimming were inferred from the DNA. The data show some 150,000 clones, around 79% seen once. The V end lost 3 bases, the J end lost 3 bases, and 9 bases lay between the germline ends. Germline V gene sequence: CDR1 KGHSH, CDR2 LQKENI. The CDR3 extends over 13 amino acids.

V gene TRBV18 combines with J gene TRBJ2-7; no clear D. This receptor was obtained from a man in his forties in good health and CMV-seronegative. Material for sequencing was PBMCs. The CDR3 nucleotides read TGTGCCAGCTCACCCTCTAGTTACTACGAGCAGTACTTC. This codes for CASSPSSYYEQYF.